The entry below describes one TCR beta chain. The data originate from a study of blood T cell repertoires in COVID-19. About the study: Sources were T cells, B-cell-depleted T cells, or PBMCs; the material itself was cDNA or gDNA.

Germline CDR1 and CDR2: MDHEN and SYDVKM. V was shortened by 6 bases and J by 7 bases, with 6 bases between the two germline ends. The CDR3 totals 11 residues. The assay was immunoSEQ multiplex PCR, and TCRdb's table has in-frame clones only and misses some. This sample carries roughly 100,000 clones, 84% of them seen once, and the ten largest clones take 10% to 15%. This chain connects TRBV28 to TRBJ2-2; no firm D call. Sequenced: peripheral blood. The TCR was taken from a human donor in a cohort sampled during active or convalescent COVID-19. CDR3 in DNA: TGTGCCAGCAGCGTAAACGGGGAGCTGTTTTTT. This sequence encodes CASSVNGELFF.